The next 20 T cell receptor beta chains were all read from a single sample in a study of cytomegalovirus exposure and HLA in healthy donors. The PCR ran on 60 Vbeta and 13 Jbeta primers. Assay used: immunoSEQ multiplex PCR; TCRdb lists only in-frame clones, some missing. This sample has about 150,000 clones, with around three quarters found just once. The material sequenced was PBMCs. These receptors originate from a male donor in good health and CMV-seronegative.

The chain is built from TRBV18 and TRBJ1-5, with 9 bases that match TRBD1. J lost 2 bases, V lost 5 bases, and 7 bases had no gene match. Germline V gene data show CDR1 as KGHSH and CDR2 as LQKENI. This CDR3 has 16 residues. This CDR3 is CASSSRQGGGNQPQHF. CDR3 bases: TGTGCCAGCTCATCCAGACAGGGGGGTGGCAATCAGCCCCAGCATTTT.

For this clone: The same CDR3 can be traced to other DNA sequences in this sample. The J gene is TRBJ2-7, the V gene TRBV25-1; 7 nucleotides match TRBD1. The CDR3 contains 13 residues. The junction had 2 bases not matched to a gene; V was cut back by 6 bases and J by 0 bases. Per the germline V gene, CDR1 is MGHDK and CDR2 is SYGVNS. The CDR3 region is CASRGTASYEQYF. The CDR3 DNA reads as TGTGCCAGCAGAGGGACAGCCTCCTACGAGCAGTACTTC.

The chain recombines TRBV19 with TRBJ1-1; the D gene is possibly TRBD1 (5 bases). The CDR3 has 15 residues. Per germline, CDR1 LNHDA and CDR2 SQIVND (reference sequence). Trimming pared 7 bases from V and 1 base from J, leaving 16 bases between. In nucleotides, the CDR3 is TGTGCCAGTATCTATGGGGCAGGACGGAACACTGAAGCTTTCTTT. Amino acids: CASIYGAGRNTEAFF.

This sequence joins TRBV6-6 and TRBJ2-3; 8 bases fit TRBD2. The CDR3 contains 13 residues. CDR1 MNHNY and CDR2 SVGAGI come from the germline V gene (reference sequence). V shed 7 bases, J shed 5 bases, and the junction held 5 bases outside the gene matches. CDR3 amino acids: CASTRGEGDTQYF. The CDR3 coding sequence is TGTGCCAGCACGCGGGGGGAGGGAGATACGCAGTATTTT.

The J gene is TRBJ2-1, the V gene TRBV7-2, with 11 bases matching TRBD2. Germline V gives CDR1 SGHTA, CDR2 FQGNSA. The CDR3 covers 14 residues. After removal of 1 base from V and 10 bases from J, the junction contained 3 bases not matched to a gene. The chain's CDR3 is CASSLGLAGGEQFF. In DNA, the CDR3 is TGTGCCAGCAGCTTAGGGCTAGCGGGGGGAGAGCAGTTCTTC. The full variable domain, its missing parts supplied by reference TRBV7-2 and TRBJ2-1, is GAGVSQSPSNKVTEKGKDVELRCDPISGHTALYWYRQSLGQGLEFLIYFQGNSAPDKSGLPSDRFSAERTGGSVSTLTIQRTQQEDSAVYLCASSLGLAGGEQFFGPGTRLTVL.

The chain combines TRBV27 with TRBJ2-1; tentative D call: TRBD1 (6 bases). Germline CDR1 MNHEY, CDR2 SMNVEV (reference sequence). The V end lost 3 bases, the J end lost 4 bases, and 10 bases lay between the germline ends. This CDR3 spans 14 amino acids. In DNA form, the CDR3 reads TGTGCCAGCAGTTTTCTGGGGGCGTACAATGAGCAGTTCTTC. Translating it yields CASSFLGAYNEQFF.

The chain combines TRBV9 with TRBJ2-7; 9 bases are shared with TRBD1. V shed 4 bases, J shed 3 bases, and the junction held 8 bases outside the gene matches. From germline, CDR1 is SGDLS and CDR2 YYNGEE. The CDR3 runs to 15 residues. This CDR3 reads CASSRLGQGLYEQYF. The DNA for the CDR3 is TGTGCCAGCAGCCGACTCGGACAGGGGCTCTACGAGCAGTACTTC.

Here the CDR3 reads CASSLWGQGRLIGYGYTF. The CDR3 bases are TGTGCCAGCAGTTTATGGGGTCAGGGGCGGCTAATAGGCTATGGCTACACCTTC. The chain is built from TRBV27 and TRBJ1-2; possible D gene TRBD1, 6 bases. Germline assignment: CDR1 MNHEY and CDR2 SMNVEV (reference sequence). This CDR3 contains 18 residues. V was trimmed by 1 base and J by 4 bases, leaving 22 bases between them.

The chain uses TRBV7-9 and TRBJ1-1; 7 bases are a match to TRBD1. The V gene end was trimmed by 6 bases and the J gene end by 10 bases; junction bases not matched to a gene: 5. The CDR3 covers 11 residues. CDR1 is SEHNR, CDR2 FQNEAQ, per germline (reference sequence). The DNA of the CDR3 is TGTGCCAGCAGTCGATCAGGGGGAGCTTTCTTT. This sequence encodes CASSRSGGAFF.

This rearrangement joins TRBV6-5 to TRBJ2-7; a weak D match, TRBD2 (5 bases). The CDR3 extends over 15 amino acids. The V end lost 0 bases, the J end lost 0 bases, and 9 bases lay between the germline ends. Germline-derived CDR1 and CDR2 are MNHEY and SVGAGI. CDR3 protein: CASSYSASSSYEQYF. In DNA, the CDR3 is TGTGCCAGCAGTTACTCCGCTAGCAGCTCCTACGAGCAGTACTTC.

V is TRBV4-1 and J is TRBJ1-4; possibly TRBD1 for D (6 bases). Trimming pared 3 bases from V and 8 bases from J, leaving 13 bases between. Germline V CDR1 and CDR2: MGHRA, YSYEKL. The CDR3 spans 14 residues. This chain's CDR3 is CASSQRGGYEKLFF. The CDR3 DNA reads TGCGCCAGCAGCCAGAGGGGGGGGTACGAAAAACTGTTTTTT.

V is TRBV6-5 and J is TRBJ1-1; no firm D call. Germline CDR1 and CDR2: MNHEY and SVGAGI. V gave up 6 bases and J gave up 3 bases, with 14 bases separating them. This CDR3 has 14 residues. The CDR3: CASSPPWRDTEAFF. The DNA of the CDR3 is TGTGCCAGCAGCCCCCCCTGGAGGGACACTGAAGCTTTCTTT.

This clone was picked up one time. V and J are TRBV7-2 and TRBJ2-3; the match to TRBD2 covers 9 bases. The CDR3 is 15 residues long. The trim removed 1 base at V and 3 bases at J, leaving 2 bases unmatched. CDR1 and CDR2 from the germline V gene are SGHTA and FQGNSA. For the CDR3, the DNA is TGTGCCAGCAGCTTAGTCCTAGCGGGGACAGATACGCAGTATTTT. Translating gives CASSLVLAGTDTQYF.

Here the CDR3 reads CAWEDINEQFF. DNA for the CDR3: TGTGCCTGGGAGGATATAAATGAGCAGTTCTTC. This chain joins TRBV30 and TRBJ2-1, with D unclear. The CDR3 covers 11 residues. Between the trimmed V and J ends, which lost 5 bases and 7 bases, there was a span of 9 bases. CDR1 and CDR2 from the germline V gene are GTSNPN and SVGIG (reference sequence). Variable domain in full (rest from reference TRBV30 and TRBJ2-1): SQTIHQWPATLVQPVGSPLSLECTVEGTSNPNLYWYRQAAGRGLQLLFYSVGIGQISSEVPQNLSASRPQDRQFILSSKKLLLSDSGFYLCAWEDINEQFFGPGTRLTVL.

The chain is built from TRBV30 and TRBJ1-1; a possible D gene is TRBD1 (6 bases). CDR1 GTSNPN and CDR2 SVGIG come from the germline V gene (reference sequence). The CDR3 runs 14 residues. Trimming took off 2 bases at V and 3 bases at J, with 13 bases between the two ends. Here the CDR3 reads CAWSTGTRYTEAFF. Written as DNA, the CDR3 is TGTGCCTGGAGTACGGGGACACGGTACACTGAAGCTTTCTTT.

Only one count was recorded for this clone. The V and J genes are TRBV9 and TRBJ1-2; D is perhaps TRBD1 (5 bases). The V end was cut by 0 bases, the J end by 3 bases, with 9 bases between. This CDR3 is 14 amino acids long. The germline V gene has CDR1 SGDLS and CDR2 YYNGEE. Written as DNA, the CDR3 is TGTGCCAGCAGCGTAGATGGCAGGGACTATGGCTACACCTTC. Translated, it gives CASSVDGRDYGYTF.

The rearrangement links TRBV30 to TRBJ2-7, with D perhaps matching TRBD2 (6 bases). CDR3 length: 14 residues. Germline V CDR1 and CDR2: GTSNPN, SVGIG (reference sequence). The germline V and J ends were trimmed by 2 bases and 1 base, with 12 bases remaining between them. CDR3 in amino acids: CAWSLGRLSYEQYF. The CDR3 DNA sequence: TGTGCCTGGAGTTTGGGGAGGTTATCCTACGAGCAGTACTTC. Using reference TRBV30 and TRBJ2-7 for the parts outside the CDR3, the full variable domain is SQTIHQWPATLVQPVGSPLSLECTVEGTSNPNLYWYRQAAGRGLQLLFYSVGIGQISSEVPQNLSASRPQDRQFILSSKKLLLSDSGFYLCAWSLGRLSYEQYFGPGTRLTVT.

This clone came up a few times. The DNA of the CDR3 is TGTGCCAGCAGCTTACACAGCTCCTACGAGCAGTACTTC. This encodes CASSLHSSYEQYF. The rearrangement joins TRBV7-2 to TRBJ2-7; D is ambiguous. There are 13 residues in the CDR3. V was clipped by 2 bases and J by 0 bases, with 5 bases between them. CDR1 is SGHTA, CDR2 FQGNSA, per germline. The full variable domain, in which reference TRBV7-2 and TRBJ2-7 provide the parts outside the CDR3, is GAGVSQSPSNKVTEKGKDVELRCDPISGHTALYWYRQSLGQGLEFLIYFQGNSAPDKSGLPSDRFSAERTGGSVSTLTIQRTQQEDSAVYLCASSLHSSYEQYFGPGTRLTVT.

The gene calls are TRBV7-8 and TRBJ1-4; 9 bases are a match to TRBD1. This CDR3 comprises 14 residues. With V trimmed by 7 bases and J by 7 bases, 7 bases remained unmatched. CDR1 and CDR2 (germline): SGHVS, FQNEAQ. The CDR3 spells CASKLGQGGEKLFF. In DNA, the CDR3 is TGTGCCAGCAAGCTGGGACAGGGAGGTGAAAAACTGTTTTTT.

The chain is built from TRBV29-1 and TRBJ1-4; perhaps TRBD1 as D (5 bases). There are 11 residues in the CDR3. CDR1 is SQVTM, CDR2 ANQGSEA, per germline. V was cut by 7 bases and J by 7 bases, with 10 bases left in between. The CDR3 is CSAPGGEKLFF. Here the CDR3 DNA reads TGCAGCGCCCCGGGGGGTGAAAAACTGTTTTTT.